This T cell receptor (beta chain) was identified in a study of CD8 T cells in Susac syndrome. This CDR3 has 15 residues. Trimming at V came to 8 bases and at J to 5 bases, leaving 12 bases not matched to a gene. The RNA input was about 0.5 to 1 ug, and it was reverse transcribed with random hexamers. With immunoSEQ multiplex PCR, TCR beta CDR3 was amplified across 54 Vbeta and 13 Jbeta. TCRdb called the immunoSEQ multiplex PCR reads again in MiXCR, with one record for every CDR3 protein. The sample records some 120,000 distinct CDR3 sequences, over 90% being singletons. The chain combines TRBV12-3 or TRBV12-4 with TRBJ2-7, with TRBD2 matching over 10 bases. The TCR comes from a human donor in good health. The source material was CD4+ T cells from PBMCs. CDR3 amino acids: CASVLIPAGGHEQYF. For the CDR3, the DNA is TGTGCCAGCGTTTTAATTCCAGCGGGAGGGCACGAGCAGTACTTC.